This TCR beta chain was documented in a study of naive and memory T cell subsets. V was cut by 6 bases and J by 3 bases, with 15 bases left in between. Germline values: CDR1 DFQATT, CDR2 SNEGSKA (reference sequence). This CDR3 contains 13 residues. CMV status came from CD4+ T cell IFNgamma after overnight CMV lysate stimulation of fresh PBMCs. Four subsets defined by CD45RA and CD27 were sorted after CD3, CD4, CD8 and live/dead staining. Regarding this clonotype: Its antigen remains unidentified.

Whole-study results and caveats: A few larger clonotypes appeared in naive repertoires, especially CD8, possibly memory cells re-expressing CD45RA.

The beta constant-region primer was an equimolar mix of two oligonucleotides covering TRBC1 and TRBC2. Nested alpha and beta constant-region primers with the SP2 primer drove four PCR rounds on ligated cDNA. TCRdb processed the UMI-ligation and nested PCR reads anew with MiXCR; each CDR3 protein has one entry. The profile shows over 110,000 distinct CDR3 sequences, 15% to 20% of them singletons. The receptor was isolated from a human donor in good health. Sample: naive CD8+ T cells from blood. The V and J genes are TRBV20-1 and TRBJ2-7; perhaps TRBD1 as D (5 bases). The CDR3 protein is CSARTYNNYEQYF. As DNA, the CDR3 is TGCAGTGCCAGGACATACAACAACTACGAGCAGTACTTC.